Shown below are 32 T cell receptor beta chains from a single sample sequenced in a study of blood T cells in healthy people across ages. Using a J-beta primer mix together with a sample-barcoded 5' primer, a second PCR was run for roughly 6 to 12 cycles. TCRdb ran MiXCR on the 5' RACE reads and lists one entry per CDR3 protein. This table has roughly 800,000 distinct CDR3 sequences, roughly 25% appearing once. Separately, the same data were catalogued under a study of T cells of mothers and their children.

Sample: blood. These receptors were obtained from a boy aged 10-17 years in good health.

Here the CDR3 DNA reads TGCGCCAGCAGCCAAGACCCCACCACCTACGAGCAGTACTTC. This translates into CASSQDPTTYEQYF. V is TRBV4-1 and J is TRBJ2-7; D not resolved. Trimming cost V 0 bases and J 2 bases, with 8 bases left between them. The CDR3 runs to 14 residues. CDR1 is MGHRA and CDR2 is YSYEKL in the germline V gene.

The genes are TRBV28 and TRBJ1-2, with 7 bases identical to TRBD1. The CDR3 totals 16 residues. V was clipped by 9 bases and J by 0 bases; unmatched bases: 13. Germline loops: CDR1 MDHEN, CDR2 SYDVKM. As DNA, the CDR3 is TGTGCCAGTGAAACGGAGACAGGGATTCCTAACTATGGCTACACCTTC. Its translation is CASETETGIPNYGYTF.

This clonotype was found a few times. V usage is TRBV28 and J usage is TRBJ2-5; D uncertain. V lost 1 base and J 0 bases, leaving 15 bases between the germline ends. Germline loops: CDR1 MDHEN, CDR2 SYDVKM. The CDR3 has 17 residues. The CDR3 spells CASSLSSRPTDQETQYF. CDR3 DNA sequence: TGTGCCAGCAGTTTATCGAGTCGGCCAACAGACCAAGAGACCCAGTACTTC.

This clonotype was counted between two and nine times. Because the CDR3 is missing its conserved closing phenylalanine or tryptophan, this is likely a read error. The chain has TRBV20-1 and TRBJ2-1, with D uncertain. CDR3 length: 13 residues. V was cut by 4 bases and J by 9 bases, with 16 bases left in between. Germline V gene sequence: CDR1 DFQATT, CDR2 SNEGSKA (reference sequence). The CDR3 nucleotides are TGCAGTGCTAATCCCCACCGAGAGCTTGAGCAGTTCTCC. It is translated as CSANPHRELEQFS.

This clonotype was seen a handful of times. The V call is TRBV7-3, the J call TRBJ2-5; 8 positions match TRBD1. V lost 3 bases and J lost 4; bases outside the gene matches: 10. The germline V gene has CDR1 SGHTA and CDR2 FQGTGA. The CDR3 has 16 residues. As DNA, the CDR3 is TGTGCCAGCAGCTTTTCGGGTTCAGGGGGCGGAGAGACCCAGTACTTC. Translation gives CASSFSGSGGGETQYF.

The gene calls are TRBV29-1 and TRBJ2-1, with D possibly matching TRBD2 (5 bases). CDR3 length equals 12 residues. The ends were cut back, 5 bases at V and 8 bases at J, with 13 bases in the middle. The germline gives CDR1 SQVTM, CDR2 ANQGSEA. CDR3 sequence reads: CSVRGIWDEQFF. CDR3 nucleotide sequence: TGCAGCGTTCGAGGGATTTGGGATGAGCAGTTCTTC.

This chain joins TRBV6-6 and TRBJ2-7; 7 nucleotides match TRBD1. The ends lost 2 bases at V and 6 bases at J; junction bases unmatched: 10. This CDR3 is 15 amino acids long. Germline values: CDR1 MNHNY, CDR2 SVGAGI (reference sequence). This CDR3 is CASSYPTGLRIEQYF. CDR3 nucleotides: TGTGCCAGCAGTTACCCGACAGGGCTACGTATCGAGCAGTACTTC.

This clonotype was recorded a few times. The chain employs TRBV20-1 and TRBJ2-3; 9 nucleotides agree with TRBD2. V dropped 0 bases and J dropped 1; count of bases not matched to a gene: 11. CDR3 length equals 18 residues. Germline V gene sequence: CDR1 DFQATT, CDR2 SNEGSKA (reference sequence). As DNA, the CDR3 is TGCAGTGCTAGAGATTTCTTGCGGGGGGGCTTAGGCACAGATACGCAGTATTTT. Translation gives CSARDFLRGGLGTDTQYF.

As to this clonotype: This may come from a read error, since a much larger clone is one base off. The chain recombines TRBV29-1 with TRBJ2-3; D is perhaps TRBD2 (6 bases). The CDR3 covers 14 residues. Germline CDR1 reads SQVTM; CDR2 reads ANQGSEA. The CDR3 DNA follows: TGCAGCATGCAGAGGGGACTGGCCGGGGATACGCGGTATTTT. This codes for CSMQRGLAGDTRYF.

This clonotype was counted between two and nine times. This sequence joins TRBV7-9 and TRBJ1-2; maybe TRBD1 (6 bases). Germline values: CDR1 SEHNR, CDR2 FQNEAQ (reference sequence). V shed 3 bases and J shed 4 bases, with 15 bases lying between them. CDR3 length equals 15 residues. The CDR3 bases are TGTGCCAGCAGCTTGGACAGCGTAGGCAGCTATGGCTACACCTTC. Protein: CASSLDSVGSYGYTF.

This clonotype turned up a few times. This rearrangement joins TRBV7-8 to TRBJ2-1; unclear D gene. This CDR3 comprises 12 residues. Trimming removed 8 bases at V and 1 base at J, with 6 bases between. Looked up from germline, CDR1 is SGHVS and CDR2 is FQNEAQ. CDR3 DNA sequence: TGTGCCAGCGGGCTATCCTACAATGAGCAGTTCTTC. Protein: CASGLSYNEQFF.

V and J are TRBV7-9 and TRBJ2-1; D unresolved. V was shortened by 7 bases and J by 0 bases, with 16 bases between the two germline ends. Germline V gene sequence: CDR1 SEHNR, CDR2 FQNEAQ (reference sequence). The CDR3 totals 16 residues. CDR3: CASTFNNPSSYNEQFF. The DNA of the CDR3 is TGTGCCAGCACCTTTAACAATCCGAGCTCCTACAATGAGCAGTTCTTC. Complete variable domain (other parts from reference TRBV7-9 and TRBJ2-1): DTGVSQNPRHKITKRGQNVTFRCDPISEHNRLYWYRQTLGQGPEFLTYFQNEAQLEKSRLLSDRFSAERPKGSFSTLEIQRTEQGDSAMYLCASTFNNPSSYNEQFFGPGTRLTVL.

This clonotype was counted between two and nine times. This chain connects TRBV25-1 to TRBJ2-7; TRBD2 matches 11 bases. Germline assignment: CDR1 MGHDK and CDR2 SYGVNS. Losses at the gene ends were 6 bases for V and 4 bases for J; bases not matched to a gene: 8. The CDR3 consists of 15 residues. The CDR3 DNA is TGTGCCAGCAGAAGTACTAGCGGGGGTTTGTACGAGCAGTACTTC. Amino acid sequence: CASRSTSGGLYEQYF.

The chain carries TRBV15 and TRBJ2-1; D might be TRBD2 (5 bases). The V gene lost 3 bases and the J gene lost 8 bases, with 5 bases spanning the gap. The CDR3 length is 11 residues. Germline-derived CDR1 and CDR2 are LNHNV and YYDKDF (reference sequence). The CDR3 coding sequence is TGTGCCACCAGCAGGGACTATGAGCAGTTCTTC. Translating it yields CATSRDYEQFF.

The CDR3 protein is CASSLDGNRVEQYF. CDR3 DNA sequence: TGTGCCAGCAGCTTAGATGGCAACAGGGTCGAGCAGTACTTC. This chain connects TRBV7-6 to TRBJ2-7; tentatively, D is TRBD1 (6 bases). The ends were cut back, 1 base at V and 6 bases at J, with 13 bases in the middle. CDR3 length: 14 amino acids. The germline V gene has CDR1 SGHVS and CDR2 FNYEAQ.

This clonotype has at least ten counts. The rearrangement links TRBV5-1 to TRBJ2-5; D may correspond to TRBD1 or TRBD2 (5 bases each). The CDR3 has 14 residues. Germline CDR1 SGHRS, CDR2 YFSETQ. Trimming removed 0 bases at V and 2 bases at J, with 8 bases between. The CDR3 region has the DNA TGCGCCAGCAGCTTGGGGGACGTACAAGAGACCCAGTACTTC. This encodes CASSLGDVQETQYF.

V usage is TRBV29-1 and J usage is TRBJ2-7; no clear D. Per the germline V gene, CDR1 is SQVTM and CDR2 is ANQGSEA. The CDR3 spans 11 residues. V lost 4 bases and J 6 bases, leaving 10 bases between the germline ends. CDR3 residues: CSVVVGGEQYF. As DNA, the CDR3 is TGCAGCGTTGTTGTGGGCGGCGAGCAGTACTTC.

The V call is TRBV5-6, the J call TRBJ1-5; D ambiguous. The CDR3 covers 18 residues. The V gene's germline CDR1 is SGHDT and CDR2 YYEEEE. Between the trimmed V and J ends, which lost 1 base and 0 bases, there was a span of 17 bases. Written as DNA, the CDR3 is TGTGCCAGCAGCTTGCTCTTCCGTTCGGGCTATAGCAATCAGCCCCAGCATTTT. Protein product: CASSLLFRSGYSNQPQHF. The full variable domain, completed using reference TRBV5-6 and TRBJ1-5, is DAGVTQSPTHLIKTRGQQVTLRCSPKSGHDTVSWYQQALGQGPQFIFQYYEEEERQRGNFPDRFSGHQFPNYSSELNVNALLLGDSALYLCASSLLFRSGYSNQPQHFGDGTRLSIL.

The sample holds a few counts of this clonotype. The rearrangement links TRBV9 to TRBJ1-2; D is ambiguous. Germline V gives CDR1 SGDLS, CDR2 YYNGEE. The ends were cut back, 7 bases at V and 6 bases at J, with 16 bases in the middle. This CDR3 is built from 13 residues. The CDR3 coding sequence is TGTGCCAGCGGCTCGTGGGAGGTCGATGGCTACACCTTC. Translated: CASGSWEVDGYTF.

V usage is TRBV5-1 and J usage is TRBJ2-3, with TRBD2 identical over 10 bases. This CDR3 spans 14 amino acids. V shed 5 bases and J 2 bases; nucleotides not matched to a gene: 2. Germline CDR1 SGHRS, CDR2 YFSETQ. The CDR3 DNA sequence: TGCGCCAGCAGAACTAGCGGGAACACAGATACGCAGTATTTT. Translating it yields CASRTSGNTDTQYF.

This clonotype has only a few counts. V is TRBV21-1 and J is TRBJ2-1; the table's D call, TRBD1, has no DNA check behind it. TRBV21-1 is a listed pseudogene. The CDR3 runs to 16 residues. The CDR3 nucleotides are TGTGCCAGCAGCCACCAGGGACAGACTCACTACAATGAGCAGTTCTTC. This translates into CASSHQGQTHYNEQFF.

The rearrangement joins TRBV3-1 to TRBJ2-1; 9 bases line up with TRBD2. J gave up 3 bases and V 1 base, and 1 base lay outside the gene matches. Germline V CDR1 and CDR2: LGHDT, YNNKEL (reference sequence). This CDR3 has 15 amino acids. CDR3 DNA sequence: TGTGCCAGCAGCCAAGCGACTAGCGGCTACAATGAGCAGTTCTTC. This sequence encodes CASSQATSGYNEQFF.

The table lists this clonotype with a few counts. This chain joins TRBV15 and TRBJ1-2; D gene ambiguous. V was cut by 0 bases and J by 5 bases, with 10 bases left in between. Germline V gene lookup returns CDR1 LNHNV and CDR2 YYDKDF (reference sequence). The CDR3 loop spans 14 amino acids. CDR3 sequence (DNA): TGTGCCACCAGCAGAGATAACAGCTGGTATGGCTACACCTTC. It encodes CATSRDNSWYGYTF.

This sequence joins TRBV13 and TRBJ2-5; the match to TRBD2 covers 9 bases. The V and J ends lost 4 bases and 5 bases, in that order; junction bases with no gene match: 5. The CDR3 spans 14 residues. Germline CDR1 reads PRHDT; CDR2 reads FYEKMQ (reference sequence). DNA of the CDR3: TGTGCCAGCAGCTCGGGACTAGCCCCCGAGACCCAGTACTTC. Translation: CASSSGLAPETQYF.

The CDR3 reads CASRQTGGNTGELFF. The CDR3 region has the DNA TGTGCCAGCAGGCAGACAGGGGGTAACACCGGGGAGCTGTTTTTT. The V gene is TRBV6-5, the J gene TRBJ2-2; 9 bases fit TRBD1. CDR1 is MNHEY and CDR2 is SVGAGI in the germline V gene. This CDR3 is 15 amino acids long. J gave up 2 bases and V 6 bases, and 4 bases lay outside the gene matches.

This chain connects TRBV29-1 to TRBJ2-7, with 7 bases fitting TRBD1. Germline V gene lookup returns CDR1 SQVTM and CDR2 ANQGSEA. V was clipped by 6 bases and J by 3 bases; unmatched bases: 5. The CDR3 runs to 12 residues. In nucleotides, the CDR3 is TGCAGCGTGGGGGCAGGGGGCTACGAGCAGTACTTC. It is translated as CSVGAGGYEQYF.

The chain has TRBV28 and TRBJ1-6; no definite D call. Deletions cut 8 bases from V and 7 bases from J, with 18 bases between. The CDR3 length is 15 residues. In germline, CDR1 is MDHEN, CDR2 SYDVKM. The CDR3 nucleotides are TGTGCCAGCCGAAACCCGGCAGGTCCAAATTCACCCCTCCACTTT. Its translation: CASRNPAGPNSPLHF. Full variable domain (rest looked up from reference TRBV28 and TRBJ1-6): DVKVTQSSRYLVKRTGEKVFLECVQDMDHENMFWYRQDPGLGLRLIYFSYDVKMKEKGDIPEGYSVSREKKERFSLILESASTNQTSMYLCASRNPAGPNSPLHFGNGTRLTVT.

The rearrangement links TRBV6-6 to TRBJ2-1, with 15 bases matching TRBD2. Looked up from germline, CDR1 is MNHNY and CDR2 is SVGAGI (reference sequence). With 5 bases clipped from V and 4 bases from J, the junction kept 3 bases outside the gene matches. This CDR3 comprises 16 residues. The CDR3 here is CASSGTSGGTYNEQFF. The CDR3 coding sequence is TGTGCCAGCAGTGGGACTAGCGGGGGGACATACAATGAGCAGTTCTTC.

This clonotype appeared a few times. The chain recombines TRBV15 with TRBJ2-5, with 9 bases that match TRBD1. The CDR3 totals 16 residues. The V gene's germline CDR1 is LNHNV and CDR2 YYDKDF (reference sequence). V trimming: 3 bases; J trimming: 5 bases; junction bases outside the gene matches: 10. The CDR3 here is CATSSQGQGLWETQYF. In nucleotides, the CDR3 is TGTGCCACCAGCAGTCAGGGACAGGGTCTGTGGGAGACCCAGTACTTC. Full variable domain (remainder filled in from reference TRBV15 and TRBJ2-5): DAMVIQNPRYQVTQFGKPVTLSCSQTLNHNVMYWYQQKSSQAPKLLFHYYDKDFNNEADTPDNFQSRRPNTSFCFLDIRSPGLGDTAMYLCATSSQGQGLWETQYFGPGTRLLVL.

This clonotype was picked up a small number of times. The chain employs TRBV4-3 and TRBJ2-3; D is perhaps TRBD1 (6 bases). V was clipped by 1 base and J by 3 bases, with 17 bases between them. This CDR3 spans 17 amino acids. Germline V gives CDR1 LGHNA, CDR2 YSLEER. The CDR3 nucleotides read TGCGCCAGCAGCCAAGCCCACCCAGGGGTCTCAACAGATACGCAGTATTTT. Translated, it gives CASSQAHPGVSTDTQYF.

This clonotype was observed a few times. The rearrangement joins TRBV27 to TRBJ2-5, with D tentatively TRBD2 (5 bases). The better agreement between TRBJ2-7 and the DNA end casts doubt on the J call. The CDR3 totals 13 residues. In germline, CDR1 is MNHEY, CDR2 SMNVEV (reference sequence). CDR3 DNA: TGTGCCAGCAGTTTATTGGGAGAGTACGAGCAGTACTTC. Its translation: CASSLLGEYEQYF.

The chain uses TRBV4-1 and TRBJ2-5; 9 nucleotides agree with TRBD2. The DNA end lines up better with TRBJ2-1; the J call may be wrong. CDR1 is MGHRA and CDR2 is YSYEKL in the germline V gene. This CDR3 region has 16 residues. In nucleotides, the CDR3 is TGCGCCAGCAGCCAGCGAATAGCGGGAGTTTACAATGAGCAGTTCTTC. It translates to CASSQRIAGVYNEQFF.